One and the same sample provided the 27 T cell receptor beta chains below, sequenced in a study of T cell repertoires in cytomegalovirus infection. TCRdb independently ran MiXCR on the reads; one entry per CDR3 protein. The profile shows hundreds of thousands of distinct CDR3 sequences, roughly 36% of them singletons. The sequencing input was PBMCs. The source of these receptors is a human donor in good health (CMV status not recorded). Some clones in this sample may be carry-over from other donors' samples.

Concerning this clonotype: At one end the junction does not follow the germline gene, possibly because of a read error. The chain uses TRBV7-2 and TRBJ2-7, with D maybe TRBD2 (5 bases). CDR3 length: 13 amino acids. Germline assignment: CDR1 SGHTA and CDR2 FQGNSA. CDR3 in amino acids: CASRLAGTYDQYF. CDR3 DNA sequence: TGTGCCAGCCGTCTAGCTGGAACCTACGATCAGTACTTC.

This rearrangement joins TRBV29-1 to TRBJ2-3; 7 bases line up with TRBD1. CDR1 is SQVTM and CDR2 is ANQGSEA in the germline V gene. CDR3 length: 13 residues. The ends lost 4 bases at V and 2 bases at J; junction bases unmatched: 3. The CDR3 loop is CSVVRGLTDTQYF. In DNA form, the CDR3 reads TGCAGCGTTGTTAGGGGGCTCACAGATACGCAGTATTTT.

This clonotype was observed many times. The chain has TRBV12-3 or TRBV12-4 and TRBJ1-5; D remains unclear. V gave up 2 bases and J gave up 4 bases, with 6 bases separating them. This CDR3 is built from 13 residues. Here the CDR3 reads CASSLRQNQPQHF. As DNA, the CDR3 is TGTGCCAGCAGTTTACGGCAAAATCAGCCCCAGCATTTT.

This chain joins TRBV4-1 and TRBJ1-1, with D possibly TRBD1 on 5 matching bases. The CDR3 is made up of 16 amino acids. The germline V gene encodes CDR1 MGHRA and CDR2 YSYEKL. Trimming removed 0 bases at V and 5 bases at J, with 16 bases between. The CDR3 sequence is CASSQDHGTTRTEAFF. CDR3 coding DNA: TGCGCCAGCAGCCAAGATCATGGGACCACGAGAACTGAAGCTTTCTTT.

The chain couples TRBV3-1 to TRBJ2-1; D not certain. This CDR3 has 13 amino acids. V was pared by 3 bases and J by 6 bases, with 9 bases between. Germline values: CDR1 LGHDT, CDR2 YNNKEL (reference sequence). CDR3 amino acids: CASSHNNGNEQFF. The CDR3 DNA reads TGTGCCAGCAGCCATAACAACGGCAATGAGCAGTTCTTC.

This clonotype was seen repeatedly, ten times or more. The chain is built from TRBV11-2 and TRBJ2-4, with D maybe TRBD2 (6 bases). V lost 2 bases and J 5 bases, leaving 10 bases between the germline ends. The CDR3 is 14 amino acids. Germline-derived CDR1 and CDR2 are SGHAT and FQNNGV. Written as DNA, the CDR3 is TGTGCCAGCAGCTTATCTCCGGGGGAAAACATTCAGTACTTC. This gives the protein CASSLSPGENIQYF.

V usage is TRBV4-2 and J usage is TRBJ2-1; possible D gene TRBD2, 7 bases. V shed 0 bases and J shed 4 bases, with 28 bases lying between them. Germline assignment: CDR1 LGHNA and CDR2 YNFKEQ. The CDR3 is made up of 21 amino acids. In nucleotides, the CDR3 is TGTGCCAGCAGCCAAGAGGGGGCGGGAGTTTCAGCCGCAAATATATACAATGAGCAGTTCTTC. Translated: CASSQEGAGVSAANIYNEQFF.

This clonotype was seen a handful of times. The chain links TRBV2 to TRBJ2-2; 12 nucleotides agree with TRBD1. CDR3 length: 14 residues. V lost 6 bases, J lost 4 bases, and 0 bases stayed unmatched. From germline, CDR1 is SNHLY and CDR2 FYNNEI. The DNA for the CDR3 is TGTGCCAGCAGGGGACAGGGGGCCACCGGGGAGCTGTTTTTT. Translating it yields CASRGQGATGELFF.

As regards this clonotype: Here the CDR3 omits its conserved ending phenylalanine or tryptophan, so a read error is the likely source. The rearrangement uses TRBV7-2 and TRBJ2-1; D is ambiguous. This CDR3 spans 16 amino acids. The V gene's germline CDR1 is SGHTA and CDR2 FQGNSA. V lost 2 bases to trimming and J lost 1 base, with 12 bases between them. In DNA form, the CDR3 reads TGTGCCAGCAGCTTAATTGGCACCACATCCTACAATGAGCAGTTCTTA. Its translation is CASSLIGTTSYNEQFL.

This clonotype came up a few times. The chain's CDR3 is CASLPPGYTQYF. The CDR3 DNA sequence: TGTGCGAGCTTACCCCCCGGATATACGCAGTATTTT. This chain uses TRBV7-9 with TRBJ2-3; D unresolved. There are 12 residues in the CDR3. CDR1 SEHNR and CDR2 FQNEAQ come from the germline V gene (reference sequence).

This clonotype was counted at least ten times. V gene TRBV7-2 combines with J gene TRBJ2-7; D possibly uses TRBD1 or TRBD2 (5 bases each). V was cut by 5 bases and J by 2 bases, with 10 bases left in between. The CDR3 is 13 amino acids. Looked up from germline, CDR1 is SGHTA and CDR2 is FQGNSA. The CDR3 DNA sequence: TGTGCCAGCAGCGTCTCGGGACCCTACGAGCAGTACTTC. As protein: CASSVSGPYEQYF.

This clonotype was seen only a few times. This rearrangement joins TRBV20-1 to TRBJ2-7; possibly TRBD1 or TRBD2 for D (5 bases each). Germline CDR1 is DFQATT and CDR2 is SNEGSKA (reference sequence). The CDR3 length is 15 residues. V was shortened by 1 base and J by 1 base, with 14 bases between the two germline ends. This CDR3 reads CSARVAGSWSYEQYF. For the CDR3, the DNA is TGCAGTGCTAGAGTAGCAGGGAGTTGGTCCTACGAGCAGTACTTC.

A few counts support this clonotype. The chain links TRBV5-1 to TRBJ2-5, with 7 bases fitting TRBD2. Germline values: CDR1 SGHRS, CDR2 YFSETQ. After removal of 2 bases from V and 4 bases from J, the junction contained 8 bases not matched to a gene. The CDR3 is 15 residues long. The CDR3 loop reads CASSLLPGLRETQYF. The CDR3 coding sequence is TGCGCCAGCAGCTTACTACCGGGACTAAGAGAGACCCAGTACTTC. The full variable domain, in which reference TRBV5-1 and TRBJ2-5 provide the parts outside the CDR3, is KAGVTQTPRYLIKTRGQQVTLSCSPISGHRSVSWYQQTPGQGLQFLFEYFSETQRNKGNFPGRFSGRQFSNSRSEMNVSTLELGDSALYLCASSLLPGLRETQYFGPGTRLLVL.

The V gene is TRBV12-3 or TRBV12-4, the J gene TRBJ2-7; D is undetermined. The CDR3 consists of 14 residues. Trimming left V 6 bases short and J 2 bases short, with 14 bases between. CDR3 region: CASRPPAATYEQYF. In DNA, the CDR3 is TGTGCCAGCAGGCCCCCCGCAGCGACCTACGAGCAGTACTTC.

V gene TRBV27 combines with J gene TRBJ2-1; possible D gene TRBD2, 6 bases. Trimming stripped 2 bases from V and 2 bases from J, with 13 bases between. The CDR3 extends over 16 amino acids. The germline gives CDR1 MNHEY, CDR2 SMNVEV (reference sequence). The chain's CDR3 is CASSLMATSTYNEQFF. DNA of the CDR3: TGTGCCAGCAGTTTAATGGCCACTAGCACCTACAATGAGCAGTTCTTC.

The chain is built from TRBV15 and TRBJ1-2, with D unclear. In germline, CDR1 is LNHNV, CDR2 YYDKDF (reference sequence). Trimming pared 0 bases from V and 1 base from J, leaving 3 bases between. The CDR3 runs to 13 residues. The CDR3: CATSRDINYGYTF. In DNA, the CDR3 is TGTGCCACCAGCAGAGATATTAACTATGGCTACACCTTC.

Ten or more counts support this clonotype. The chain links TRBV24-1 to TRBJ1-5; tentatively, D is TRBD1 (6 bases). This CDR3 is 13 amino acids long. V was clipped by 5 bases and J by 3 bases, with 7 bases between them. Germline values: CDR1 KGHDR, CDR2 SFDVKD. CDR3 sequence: CATSGQANQPQHF. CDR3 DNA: TGTGCCACCAGTGGACAGGCCAATCAGCCCCAGCATTTT.

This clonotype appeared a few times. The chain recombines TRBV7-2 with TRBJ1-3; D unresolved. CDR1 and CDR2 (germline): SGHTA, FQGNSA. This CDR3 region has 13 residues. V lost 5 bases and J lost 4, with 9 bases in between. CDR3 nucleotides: TGTGCCAGCAGCGCTCACCAGGGAAACACCATATATTTT. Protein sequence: CASSAHQGNTIYF.

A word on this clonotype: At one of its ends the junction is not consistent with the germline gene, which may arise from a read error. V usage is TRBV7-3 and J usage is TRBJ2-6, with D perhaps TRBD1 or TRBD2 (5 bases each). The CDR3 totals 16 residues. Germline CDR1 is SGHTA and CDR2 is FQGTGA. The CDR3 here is CASSLTAGIGANVLNF. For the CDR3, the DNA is TGTGCCAGCAGCTTAACGGCCGGGATCGGGGCCAACGTCCTGAATTTC.

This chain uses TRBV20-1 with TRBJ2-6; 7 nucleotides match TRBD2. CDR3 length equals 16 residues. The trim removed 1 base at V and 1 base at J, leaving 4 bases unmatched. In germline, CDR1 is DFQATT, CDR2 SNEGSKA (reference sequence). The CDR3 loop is CSARVGGGSGANVLTF. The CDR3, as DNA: TGCAGTGCTAGAGTGGGGGGAGGGTCTGGGGCCAACGTCCTGACTTTC.

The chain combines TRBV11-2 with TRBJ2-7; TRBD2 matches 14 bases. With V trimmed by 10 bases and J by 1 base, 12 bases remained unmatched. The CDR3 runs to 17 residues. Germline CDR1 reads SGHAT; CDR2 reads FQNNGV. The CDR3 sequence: CATKRGLAGEWSYEQYF. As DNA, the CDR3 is TGTGCCACCAAGAGGGGACTAGCGGGGGAGTGGTCCTACGAGCAGTACTTC.

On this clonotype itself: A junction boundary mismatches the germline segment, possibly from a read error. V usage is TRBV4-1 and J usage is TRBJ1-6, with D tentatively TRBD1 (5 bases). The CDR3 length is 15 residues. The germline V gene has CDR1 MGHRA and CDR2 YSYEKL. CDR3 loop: CASSQDSGLNSHLHF. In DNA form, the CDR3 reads TGCGCCAGCAGCCAAGATTCGGGGCTTAATTCACACCTCCACTTT.

The chain's CDR3 is CATSDSRGQETQYF. The CDR3 DNA reads as TGTGCCACCAGTGATTCGAGGGGCCAAGAGACCCAGTACTTC. V usage is TRBV24-1 and J usage is TRBJ2-5; TRBD1 or TRBD2 may be the D gene (5 bases each). Between the trimmed V and J ends, which lost 2 bases and 1 base, there was a span of 7 bases. From germline, CDR1 is KGHDR and CDR2 SFDVKD. The CDR3 has 14 residues.

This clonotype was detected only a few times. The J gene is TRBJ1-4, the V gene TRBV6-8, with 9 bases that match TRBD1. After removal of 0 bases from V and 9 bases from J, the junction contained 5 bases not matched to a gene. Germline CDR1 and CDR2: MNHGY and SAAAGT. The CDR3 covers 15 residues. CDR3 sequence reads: CASSYSTGGRQKLFF. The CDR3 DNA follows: TGTGCCAGCAGTTACTCGACAGGGGGAAGGCAAAAACTGTTTTTT.

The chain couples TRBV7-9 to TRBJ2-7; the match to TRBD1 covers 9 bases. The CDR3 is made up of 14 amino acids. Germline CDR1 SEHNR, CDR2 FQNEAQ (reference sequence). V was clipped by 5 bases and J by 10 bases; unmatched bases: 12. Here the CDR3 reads CASSPGQGPLDQYF. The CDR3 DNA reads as TGTGCCAGCAGCCCGGGACAGGGTCCCCTCGATCAGTACTTC. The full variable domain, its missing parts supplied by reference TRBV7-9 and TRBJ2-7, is DTGVSQNPRHKITKRGQNVTFRCDPISEHNRLYWYRQTLGQGPEFLTYFQNEAQLEKSRLLSDRFSAERPKGSFSTLEIQRTEQGDSAMYLCASSPGQGPLDQYFGPGTRLTVT.

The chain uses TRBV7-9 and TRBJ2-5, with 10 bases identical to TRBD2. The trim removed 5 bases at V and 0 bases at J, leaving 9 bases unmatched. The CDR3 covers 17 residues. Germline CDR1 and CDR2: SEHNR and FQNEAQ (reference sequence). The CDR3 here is CASSPDLGLANQETQYF. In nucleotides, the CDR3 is TGTGCCAGCAGCCCCGACCTGGGACTAGCGAACCAAGAGACCCAGTACTTC.

CDR3 region: CSARGGQFSDTQYF. Here the CDR3 DNA reads TGCAGTGCCCGGGGGGGACAGTTTTCAGATACGCAGTATTTT. The chain has TRBV20-1 and TRBJ2-3; D is possibly TRBD2 (8 bases). Trimming took off 6 bases at V and 4 bases at J, with 17 bases between the two ends. The CDR3 loop spans 14 amino acids. CDR1 DFQATT and CDR2 SNEGSKA come from the germline V gene (reference sequence).